Listed here are 22 T cell receptor beta chains from one sample, sequenced in a study of glioma-infiltrating T cells. Using RNA template, CDR3s of TCR alpha and beta were amplified with iRepertoire arm-PCR. MiXCR was run by TCRdb on the multiplex PCR reads, yielding one entry per CDR3 protein. The sample lists 4,500 to 7,000 distinct CDR3 sequences, under 45% occurring once. The material sequenced was glioma tissue, nonneoplastic brain tissue, or PBMCs (not recorded which). The receptors come from a human donor with low-grade glioma or glioblastoma, undergoing nonglioma brain surgery, or in good health (not recorded which).

The rearrangement joins TRBV6-2 or TRBV6-3 to TRBJ2-1; D is possibly TRBD2 (5 bases). This CDR3 contains 15 residues. CDR1 MNHEY and CDR2 SVGEGT come from the germline V gene. Trimming took off 5 bases at V and 6 bases at J, with 17 bases between the two ends. For the CDR3, the DNA is TGTGCCAGCAGTCGCCTCGACAAGGCGGGCAATGAGCAGTTCTTC. Its protein is CASSRLDKAGNEQFF.

This clonotype has at least ten counts. The V gene is TRBV3-1, the J gene TRBJ2-1, with D perhaps matching TRBD2 (6 bases). Germline V gene lookup returns CDR1 LGHDT and CDR2 YNNKEL (reference sequence). V lost 1 base, J lost 16 bases, and 20 bases lay in between. The CDR3 has 14 residues. CDR3 loop: CASSQGNLGQAGFF. The CDR3 nucleotides are TGTGCCAGCAGCCAAGGAAATTTGGGCCAAGCGGGCTTCTTC.

This chain uses TRBV20-1 with TRBJ2-7; the D gene is possibly TRBD1 (5 bases). The CDR3 has 11 amino acids. Per germline, CDR1 DFQATT and CDR2 SNEGSKA (reference sequence). V was cut by 4 bases and J by 7 bases, with 11 bases left in between. CDR3 nucleotide sequence: TGCAGTGCTACCAGGGCGGAGGAGCAGTACTTC. Translation gives CSATRAEEQYF.

This clonotype was detected many times. V is TRBV12-3 or TRBV12-4 and J is TRBJ2-1, with a tentative D call TRBD2 (6 bases). The CDR3 is made up of 14 amino acids. Trimming stripped 9 bases from V and 2 bases from J, with 14 bases between. The CDR3 region is CASEAGSTYNEQFF. CDR3 DNA sequence: TGTGCCAGTGAGGCGGGATCAACCTACAATGAGCAGTTCTTC.

This clonotype was recorded once. Without the conserved terminal phenylalanine or tryptophan, this CDR3 likely stems from a read error. The chain links TRBV27 to TRBJ1-1, with D perhaps TRBD1 (5 bases). The V gene's germline CDR1 is MNHEY and CDR2 SMNVEV (reference sequence). Trimming pared 5 bases from V and 5 bases from J, leaving 18 bases between. This CDR3 spans 15 amino acids. The CDR3 DNA reads TGTGCCAGCAGTCTCCTCGGGGCGCGGGGGACTGAAGCTTTCTAT. Its translation: CASSLLGARGTEAFY.

This chain uses TRBV3-1 with TRBJ1-1; no definite D call. Trimming removed 0 bases at V and 4 bases at J, with 9 bases between. This CDR3 has 14 residues. Germline V gene sequence: CDR1 LGHDT, CDR2 YNNKEL (reference sequence). The CDR3: CASSQDRTSTEAFF. For the CDR3, the DNA is TGTGCCAGCAGCCAAGACAGGACGAGCACTGAAGCTTTCTTT.

This chain connects TRBV6-2 or TRBV6-3 to TRBJ2-3; D gene uncertain. CDR1 and CDR2 (germline): MNHEY, SVGEGT. The CDR3 loop spans 12 amino acids. V was pared by 1 base and J by 5 bases, with 4 bases between. The CDR3 spells CASSYFLDTQYF. CDR3 coding DNA: TGTGCCAGCAGTTACTTTCTAGATACGCAGTATTTT.

V usage is TRBV20-1 and J usage is TRBJ2-7, with 10 bases identical to TRBD1. The CDR3 totals 12 residues. Germline V CDR1 and CDR2: DFQATT, SNEGSKA (reference sequence). V shed 5 bases, J shed 4 bases, and the junction held 2 bases outside the gene matches. The CDR3 DNA is TGCAGTGCTGGGACAGGGGCGTACGAGCAGTACTTC. This codes for CSAGTGAYEQYF.

CDR3 DNA sequence: TGTGCCAGCAGCAATAATCTGGGCTTCAACTATGGCTACACCTTC. It translates to CASSNNLGFNYGYTF. This chain joins TRBV6-1 and TRBJ1-2; D is unclear. Germline lookup yields CDR1 MNHNS and CDR2 SASEGT. The V gene lost 6 bases and the J gene lost 2 bases, with 16 bases spanning the gap. This CDR3 comprises 15 residues.

The rearrangement joins TRBV7-2 to TRBJ2-7, with no clear D. Germline CDR1 SGHTA, CDR2 FQGNSA. The CDR3 runs 14 residues. With 1 base removed from V and 5 bases from J, the gap between germline ends came to 12 bases. In nucleotides, the CDR3 is TGTGCCAGCAGCTTAGGGTCCCTTCTGAACGAGCAGTACTTC. Translating it yields CASSLGSLLNEQYF.

This rearrangement joins TRBV6-2 or TRBV6-3 to TRBJ2-3; possible D gene TRBD1, 6 bases. The ends were cut back, 6 bases at V and 0 bases at J, with 10 bases in the middle. CDR1 MNHEY and CDR2 SVGEGT come from the germline V gene. The CDR3 has 14 amino acids. This chain's CDR3 is CASRADRSTDTQYF. CDR3 nucleotides: TGTGCCAGCAGAGCGGACAGAAGCACAGATACGCAGTATTTT.

As to this clonotype: Being one base from a much bigger clone, this may be a read error. The chain joins TRBV12-3 or TRBV12-4 to TRBJ2-7; either TRBD1 or TRBD2 may fit D (6 bases each). CDR3 length equals 14 residues. The CDR3 nucleotides are TGTGCCAGCAGGTCCGGCCAAGGGGGGTACGGGCAGTACTTC. Protein: CASRSGQGGYGQYF.

This clonotype rates as medium-sized (0.01 to 0.1%). The CDR3: CASSSGASQPQHF. The CDR3 DNA reads as TGTGCCAGCAGCTCCGGCGCGTCCCAGCCCCAGCATTTT. The chain has TRBV7-9 and TRBJ1-5, with no clear D. This CDR3 comprises 13 residues. The V and J ends lost 4 bases and 7 bases respectively, with 11 bases between them. Germline V gene sequence: CDR1 SEHNR, CDR2 FQNEAQ (reference sequence).

The chain couples TRBV9 to TRBJ1-5, with 10 bases fitting TRBD1. V shed 3 bases and J 7 bases; nucleotides not matched to a gene: 4. Per the germline V gene, CDR1 is SGDLS and CDR2 is YYNGEE. The CDR3 length is 14 residues. CDR3 sequence (DNA): TGTGCCAGCAGCGACGGGACAGGGGAACAGCCCCAGCATTTT. It is translated as CASSDGTGEQPQHF.

The rearrangement links TRBV20-1 to TRBJ2-5, with 7 nucleotides matching TRBD1. Looked up from germline, CDR1 is DFQATT and CDR2 is SNEGSKA (reference sequence). V lost 5 bases and J lost 1; bases outside the gene matches: 10. CDR3 length: 15 residues. The CDR3 loop is CSAQTLQGLQETQYF. CDR3 nucleotides: TGCAGTGCTCAGACCTTACAGGGGCTCCAAGAGACCCAGTACTTC.

The chain uses TRBV7-9 and TRBJ1-5; D perhaps matches TRBD1 (5 bases). Germline lookup yields CDR1 SEHNR and CDR2 FQNEAQ (reference sequence). The length of the CDR3 is 14 residues. Trimming took 5 bases from V and 2 from J, leaving 10 bases between them. The CDR3 DNA sequence: TGTGCCAGCAGCGGGGGGGGGGGCAATCAGCCCCAGCATTTT. Amino acids: CASSGGGGNQPQHF.

This clonotype was found many times. The CDR3 DNA follows: TGTGCCAGCAAGCAAGTCAGCGACTCCTACGAGCAGTACTTC. It yields the protein CASKQVSDSYEQYF. The V and J genes are TRBV6-1 and TRBJ2-7; D uncertain. In germline, CDR1 is MNHNS, CDR2 SASEGT. The length of the CDR3 is 14 residues. The V gene lost 7 bases and the J gene lost 0 bases, with 13 bases spanning the gap.

The genes are TRBV6-5 and TRBJ1-2, with D uncertain. The CDR3 is made up of 13 amino acids. Germline V gene lookup returns CDR1 MNHEY and CDR2 SVGAGI. Trimming took off 5 bases at V and 5 bases at J, with 12 bases between the two ends. The CDR3 bases are TGTGCCAGCAGTGATCGGGCGTTGTATGGCTACACCTTC. It yields the protein CASSDRALYGYTF.

This clonotype was detected ten times or more. This chain connects TRBV20-1 to TRBJ2-2; D is unclear. The CDR3 is 16 amino acids. The V and J ends lost 0 bases and 2 bases respectively, with 13 bases between them. Germline CDR1 is DFQATT and CDR2 is SNEGSKA (reference sequence). The CDR3 DNA reads as TGCAGTGCTAGAGATTTCAGGCAGGAAAACACCGGGGAGCTGTTTTTT. Its protein product is CSARDFRQENTGELFF.

In its sample, this clonotype is medium-sized (0.01 to 0.1%). The chain couples TRBV18 to TRBJ1-1, with D unresolved. Germline assignment: CDR1 KGHSH and CDR2 LQKENI. This CDR3 is 16 amino acids long. The V and J ends lost 4 bases and 0 bases respectively, with 15 bases between them. The CDR3 here is CASSLLPIILNTEAFF. CDR3 DNA sequence: TGTGCCAGCTCACTACTTCCAATAATACTGAACACTGAAGCTTTCTTT.

The V gene is TRBV14, the J gene TRBJ2-1; no clear D. The V gene lost 5 bases and the J gene lost 6 bases, with 8 bases spanning the gap. There are 12 residues in the CDR3. The germline V gene has CDR1 SGHDN and CDR2 FVKESK. In nucleotides, the CDR3 is TGTGCCAGCAGCGAGCCTGGCAATGAGCAGTTCTTC. Its translation is CASSEPGNEQFF.

A note on this clonotype: A clone one base away is much larger, so this may be a read error. The rearrangement joins TRBV12-3 or TRBV12-4 to TRBJ1-5, with D maybe TRBD1 (5 bases). The CDR3 has 13 residues. CDR3 region: CASRLRDDQPRHF. The CDR3 region has the DNA TGTGCCAGCAGGCTCAGGGACGATCAGCCCCGGCATTTT.